What follows are 22 T cell receptor beta chains derived from one specimen sequenced in a study of CD8 T cells in ankylosing spondylitis. TCRdb processed the 5' RACE reads anew with MiXCR; each CDR3 protein has one entry. The sample includes 150,000 or so distinct CDR3 sequences, roughly 18% of them seen just once. The material sequenced was blood, either unsorted or a sorted T cell fraction (not recorded which). Receptors originate from a male donor with ankylosing spondylitis or in good health (not recorded which).

This clonotype was recorded many times. This chain connects TRBV20-1 to TRBJ1-5, with 8 bases fitting TRBD1. The V gene's germline CDR1 is DFQATT and CDR2 SNEGSKA (reference sequence). J gave up 0 bases and V 4 bases, and 5 bases lay outside the gene matches. The CDR3 extends over 15 amino acids. The CDR3 coding sequence is TGCAGTGCTATCAGGACAGGGTATAGCAATCAGCCCCAGCATTTT. Protein sequence: CSAIRTGYSNQPQHF.

The chain recombines TRBV29-1 with TRBJ2-5; D remains ambiguous. Per germline, CDR1 SQVTM and CDR2 ANQGSEA. CDR3 size: 12 residues. V dropped 4 bases and J dropped 5 bases, with 11 bases sitting between them. DNA for the CDR3: TGCAGCGTTGGGGGTGGGCCGGAGACCCAGTACTTC. Encoded protein: CSVGGGPETQYF.

This clonotype has only a few counts. One base away lies a much larger clone, so this may be a sequencing read error. The chain employs TRBV12-3 or TRBV12-4 and TRBJ2-7, with 12 bases lining up with TRBD2. The V gene end was trimmed by 6 bases and the J gene end by 2 bases; junction bases not matched to a gene: 2. The CDR3 is 14 residues long. The CDR3 region is CASRLAGGAYEQYF. CDR3 nucleotides: TGTGCCAGCAGACTAGCGGGAGGAGCCTACGAGCAGTACTTC.

This clonotype showed up many times. This chain links TRBV7-8 with TRBJ2-5; no definite D call. This CDR3 comprises 16 residues. From germline, CDR1 is SGHVS and CDR2 FQNEAQ. V dropped 0 bases and J dropped 1 base, with 12 bases sitting between them. DNA for the CDR3: TGTGCCAGCAGCTTAGCACATCGCCGCACCCAAGAGACCCAGTACTTC. Amino acids: CASSLAHRRTQETQYF.

This rearrangement joins TRBV20-1 to TRBJ2-1, with 11 bases fitting TRBD2. The length of the CDR3 is 14 residues. Trimming took 3 bases from V and 3 from J; bases not matched to a gene: 1. Germline V gene lookup returns CDR1 DFQATT and CDR2 SNEGSKA (reference sequence). In DNA, the CDR3 is TGCAGTGCTAGGCTAGCGGGAGGCTACAATGAGCAGTTCTTC. Protein sequence: CSARLAGGYNEQFF.

The sample holds a few counts of this clonotype. The chain combines TRBV9 with TRBJ2-3; D gene ambiguous. Germline assignment: CDR1 SGDLS and CDR2 YYNGEE. V shed 0 bases and J shed 0 bases, with 8 bases lying between them. The CDR3 loop spans 15 amino acids. For the CDR3, the DNA is TGTGCCAGCAGCGTAGATTTGGACAGCACAGATACGCAGTATTTT. The encoded protein is CASSVDLDSTDTQYF.

Only a few counts were recorded for this clonotype. V is TRBV11-2 and J is TRBJ2-1; no firm D call. This CDR3 comprises 12 residues. V gave up 4 bases and J gave up 9 bases, with 10 bases separating them. Per the germline V gene, CDR1 is SGHAT and CDR2 is FQNNGV. The CDR3 is CASSWIVGEQFF. The CDR3 nucleotides read TGTGCCAGCAGCTGGATTGTCGGTGAGCAGTTCTTC. Filled out from reference TRBV11-2 and TRBJ2-1, the complete variable domain reads EAGVAQSPRYKIIEKRQSVAFWCNPISGHATLYWYQQILGQGPKLLIQFQNNGVVDDSQLPKDRFSAERLKGVDSTLKIQPAKLEDSAVYLCASSWIVGEQFFGPGTRLTVL.

This clonotype showed up just a few times. The rearrangement links TRBV2 to TRBJ2-6; 7 bases are a match to TRBD1. This CDR3 is 15 amino acids long. Germline trimming cut 6 bases from V and 3 bases from J; bases unmatched to any gene: 5. The V gene's germline CDR1 is SNHLY and CDR2 FYNNEI. CDR3 DNA sequence: TGTGCCAGCAGGAAAACAGGGGATGGGGCCAACGTCCTGACTTTC. Its translation is CASRKTGDGANVLTF.

The chain has TRBV4-2 and TRBJ2-5; no clear D gene. The germline V gene encodes CDR1 LGHNA and CDR2 YNFKEQ. V was cut by 0 bases and J by 8 bases, with 7 bases left in between. The CDR3 runs to 12 residues. CDR3 DNA: TGTGCCAGCAGCCAAGACCCAAGAACCCAGTACTTC. It translates to CASSQDPRTQYF.

This chain connects TRBV11-2 to TRBJ2-5, with D hard to call. The germline V and J ends were trimmed by 6 bases and 2 bases, with 10 bases remaining between them. Germline CDR1 reads SGHAT; CDR2 reads FQNNGV. The CDR3 is made up of 13 amino acids. This CDR3 reads CASRDGTQETQYF. Written as DNA, the CDR3 is TGTGCCAGCAGGGACGGTACTCAAGAGACCCAGTACTTC.

The chain is built from TRBV11-1 and TRBJ1-4; 7 bases are a match to TRBD1. After removal of 7 bases from V and 4 bases from J, the junction contained 18 bases not matched to a gene. This CDR3 is built from 18 residues. Germline lookup yields CDR1 SGHAT and CDR2 FQDESV (reference sequence). The CDR3 region has the DNA TGTGCCAGCACCCACGGGAATAGGGGGCGGACGCTTAATGAAAAACTGTTTTTT. As protein: CASTHGNRGRTLNEKLFF.

This clonotype has ten or more counts. CDR3 bases: TGCAGTGCTAGAGCCCCCCTAGGGGGAACGGAAGGAAACACCATATATTTT. Translating it yields CSARAPLGGTEGNTIYF. The rearrangement links TRBV20-1 to TRBJ1-3; D is perhaps TRBD1 (6 bases). The CDR3 contains 17 residues. Germline V gene sequence: CDR1 DFQATT, CDR2 SNEGSKA (reference sequence). V shed 1 base and J shed 4 bases, with 20 bases lying between them.

In this sample, this clonotype turned up a few times. The rearrangement links TRBV12-3 or TRBV12-4 to TRBJ1-1, with D unclear. The CDR3 loop spans 16 amino acids. V was trimmed by 1 base and J by 6 bases, leaving 18 bases between them. CDR3 sequence reads: CASSLGTPAVISEAFF. The CDR3 coding sequence is TGTGCCAGCAGTTTAGGGACCCCGGCGGTTATCTCTGAAGCTTTCTTT.

This clonotype was seen ten or more times. The gene calls are TRBV12-3 or TRBV12-4 and TRBJ2-7, with 11 bases matching TRBD2. The length of the CDR3 is 15 residues. The ends lost 5 bases at V and 5 bases at J; junction bases unmatched: 8. CDR3 amino acids: CASSLASGRSHEQYF. Written as DNA, the CDR3 is TGTGCCAGCAGTCTTGCTAGCGGGAGGTCCCACGAGCAGTACTTC.

This clonotype was recorded a few times. V is TRBV4-1 and J is TRBJ2-2, with unresolved D. Germline V gene lookup returns CDR1 MGHRA and CDR2 YSYEKL. This CDR3 region has 12 residues. The germline V and J ends were trimmed by 0 bases and 10 bases, with 6 bases remaining between them. CDR3 amino acids: CASSQDRAELFF. CDR3 nucleotides: TGCGCCAGCAGCCAAGATAGGGCGGAGCTGTTTTTT.

The chain joins TRBV20-1 to TRBJ2-7, with 8 bases fitting TRBD2. With 3 bases clipped from V and 2 bases from J, the junction kept 9 bases outside the gene matches. In germline, CDR1 is DFQATT, CDR2 SNEGSKA (reference sequence). The CDR3 loop spans 15 amino acids. CDR3 coding DNA: TGCAGTGCTAGGCTTGGGACTAGGGTTCCCTACGAGCAGTACTTC. Translating gives CSARLGTRVPYEQYF.

In its sample, this clonotype was seen a few times. V usage is TRBV6-5 and J usage is TRBJ1-2; perhaps TRBD1 as D (6 bases). The CDR3 consists of 17 residues. Trimming removed 4 bases from V and 0 bases from J, with 18 bases in between. Germline values: CDR1 MNHEY, CDR2 SVGAGI. CDR3 bases: TGTGCCAGCAGTTCCCCCCAAGTGACAGGAACTAACTATGGCTACACCTTC. Its protein product is CASSSPQVTGTNYGYTF.

There are many counts of this clonotype. The chain links TRBV12-3 or TRBV12-4 to TRBJ2-7, with D possibly matching TRBD2 (6 bases). V was clipped by 3 bases and J by 2 bases, with 14 bases between them. CDR3 length equals 15 residues. CDR3 region: CASSFSPGATYEQYF. For the CDR3, the DNA is TGTGCCAGCAGTTTTTCCCCGGGAGCAACCTACGAGCAGTACTTC.

Ten or more counts support this clonotype. The J gene is TRBJ1-4, the V gene TRBV3-1; D is unresolved. The V end was cut by 3 bases, the J end by 6 bases, with 5 bases between. The CDR3 is 12 residues long. Germline assignment: CDR1 LGHDT and CDR2 YNNKEL (reference sequence). The CDR3 DNA reads TGTGCCAGCAGCCAGGCTGATGAAAAACTGTTTTTT. Translated, it gives CASSQADEKLFF.

A note on this clonotype: The junction differs from germline at one of its ends, possibly a read error. The rearrangement joins TRBV5-1 to TRBJ2-4; the D gene is possibly TRBD2 (7 bases). This CDR3 is 15 amino acids long. Germline CDR1 and CDR2: SGHRS and YFSETQ. The CDR3 spells CASTTGRGARDIQHF. CDR3 DNA: TGCGCCAGCACCACCGGTCGGGGGGCGAGGGACATTCAGCACTTC.

The CDR3 protein is CASSPLGPHEQYF. CDR3 nucleotides: TGTGCCAGCAGCCCGCTCGGGCCCCACGAGCAGTACTTC. The gene calls are TRBV3-1 and TRBJ2-7, with D unclear. From germline, CDR1 is LGHDT and CDR2 YNNKEL (reference sequence). Trimming stripped 4 bases from V and 5 bases from J, with 12 bases between. This CDR3 has 13 amino acids.

The chain joins TRBV18 to TRBJ2-1; D may be TRBD2 (7 bases). CDR3 length equals 18 residues. CDR1 and CDR2 from the germline V gene are KGHSH and LQKENI. V lost 1 base and J 1 base, leaving 17 bases between the germline ends. The DNA of the CDR3 is TGTGCCAGCTCACCACGGCCCGCACAGGGAGGGTCCTACAATGAGCAGTTCTTC. Protein sequence: CASSPRPAQGGSYNEQFF.